This T cell receptor beta chain was captured by sequencing in a study of T cell repertoires in cytomegalovirus infection. Study background: Public TCR beta signatures provided an indication of both CMV infection and a matching HLA type. Whole-study results and caveats: The study found HLA-C-restricted CMV-specific TCR beta clonotypes dominating the ex vivo response. CMV carriers with the relevant HLA were identified by cumulative public TCR beta family frequency.

As regards this clonotype: Its antigen is not known.

TCRdb used MiXCR to reprocess the reads, holding one entry per CDR3 protein. The sample lists nearly 650,000 distinct CDR3 sequences; less than 25% were seen once. The source material was CD8+ T cells from PBMCs. The receptor comes from a human donor in good health (CMV status not recorded). Some clones in this sample may be carry-over from other donors' samples.

CDR3 residues: CASSQGLRDRVGDEQFF. CDR3 nucleotides: TGTGCCAGCAGCCAAGGCCTCCGGGACAGGGTTGGCGATGAGCAGTTCTTC. This chain connects TRBV14 to TRBJ2-1, with TRBD1 matching 9 bases. V was pared by 1 base and J by 8 bases, with 12 bases of the junction left unmatched. The CDR3 is made up of 17 amino acids. Germline V lookup: CDR1 SGHDN, CDR2 FVKESK.